The 20 T cell receptor beta chains presented below share a single source sample, sequenced in a study of T-cell reconstitution after alpha-beta-depleted transplantation in children. Construction of the TCRbeta library involved unique molecular identifiers. TCRdb recomputed calls from the PCR reads with MiXCR, one row per CDR3 protein. Here the sample spans 450,000 to 600,000 distinct CDR3 sequences, roughly a tenth being singletons. This specimen was PBMCs, taken before TCRalphabeta/CD19-depleted stem cell transplant. These receptors originate from a child aged 2-15 years with inherited bone marrow failure, due to receive a stem cell transplant.

This clonotype was counted only a few times. The chain uses TRBV11-1 and TRBJ2-1; 7 bases are a match to TRBD2. The V and J ends lost 3 bases and 0 bases, in that order; junction bases with no gene match: 11. This CDR3 region has 18 residues. Germline V gene data show CDR1 as SGHAT and CDR2 as FQDESV (reference sequence). CDR3 nucleotides: TGTGCCAGCAGCTTCTTCGGTGCGCGGGGGAGCTCCTACAATGAGCAGTTCTTC. Amino acid sequence: CASSFFGARGSSYNEQFF.

This clonotype was observed many times. This sequence joins TRBV19 and TRBJ2-6, with no clear D. This CDR3 is 17 amino acids long. V was shortened by 3 bases and J by 1 base, with 13 bases between the two germline ends. Germline CDR1 LNHDA, CDR2 SQIVND (reference sequence). The CDR3 loop is CASSMGKLFSGANVLTF. In nucleotides, the CDR3 is TGTGCCAGTAGTATGGGGAAACTTTTTTCTGGGGCCAACGTCCTGACTTTC.

The CDR3 loop reads CAISAEDRAQGTQYF. The CDR3 DNA reads TGTGCCATCAGTGCTGAGGACAGGGCCCAGGGGACCCAGTACTTC. The V call is TRBV10-3, the J call TRBJ2-5; TRBD1 matches 8 bases. The CDR3 contains 15 residues. Germline trimming cut 4 bases from V and 7 bases from J; bases unmatched to any gene: 11. Germline loops: CDR1 ENHRY, CDR2 SYGVKD.

This clonotype was recorded at least ten times. CDR3: CASSQDQLGKQQYF. Here the CDR3 DNA reads TGCGCCAGCAGCCAAGATCAGCTTGGGAAGCAGCAGTACTTC. This sequence joins TRBV4-1 and TRBJ2-7; no clear D gene. Trimming removed 0 bases at V and 8 bases at J, with 14 bases between. This CDR3 region has 14 residues. Germline values: CDR1 MGHRA, CDR2 YSYEKL.

This clonotype was found many times. The V call is TRBV12-3 or TRBV12-4, the J call TRBJ1-2; 10 bases align to TRBD1. V shed 5 bases, J shed 6 bases, and the junction held 12 bases outside the gene matches. The CDR3 consists of 16 residues. The CDR3 DNA follows: TGTGCCAGCAGTCCACCCTCGGGACAGGGGAAGAATGGCTACACCTTC. Translation: CASSPPSGQGKNGYTF.

This clonotype has a count of ten or more. V and J are TRBV20-1 and TRBJ2-2; TRBD1 aligns across 8 bases. The V segment lost 0 bases and the J segment 4 bases; nucleotides outside the gene matches: 7. Germline V gene lookup returns CDR1 DFQATT and CDR2 SNEGSKA (reference sequence). The CDR3 totals 16 residues. The chain's CDR3 is CSARDWGRGLTGELFF. CDR3 DNA sequence: TGCAGTGCTAGAGATTGGGGCAGGGGGCTCACCGGGGAGCTGTTTTTT.

This clonotype came up a few times. This rearrangement joins TRBV6-2 or TRBV6-3 to TRBJ1-4, with TRBD1 matching over 8 bases. The CDR3 totals 15 residues. Trimming took 6 bases from V and 10 from J; bases not matched to a gene: 13. Germline CDR1 and CDR2: MNHEY and SVGEGT. For the CDR3, the DNA is TGTGCCAGCAGCCCCCCGGCGGACAGGGCACGAAAACTGTTTTTT. As protein: CASSPPADRARKLFF.

There are many counts of this clonotype. The germline gene is not matched at one end of the junction; a read error may be the cause. CDR3 coding DNA: TGTGCCAGTAGTTTTGGGGACTACTACTACGAGCAGTACTTC. Protein product: CASSFGDYYYEQYF. V is TRBV28 and J is TRBJ2-7, with 7 bases aligning to TRBD2. CDR1 MDHEN and CDR2 SYDVKM come from the germline V gene. This CDR3 spans 14 amino acids. The whole variable domain, filled in from reference TRBV28 and TRBJ2-7, reads DVKVTQSSRYLVKRTGEKVFLECVQDMDHENMFWYRQDPGLGLRLIYFSYDVKMKEKGDIPEGYSVSREKKERFSLILESASTNQTSMYLCASSFGDYYYEQYFGPGTRLTVT.

The sample holds many counts of this clonotype. This chain connects TRBV5-1 to TRBJ1-1; tentative D call: TRBD1 (5 bases). The CDR3 runs 14 residues. The ends were cut back, 2 bases at V and 5 bases at J, with 13 bases in the middle. Germline CDR1 SGHRS, CDR2 YFSETQ. CDR3 sequence reads: CASSLWQGGTEAFF. In nucleotides, the CDR3 is TGCGCCAGCAGCTTATGGCAGGGTGGAACTGAAGCTTTCTTT.

This clonotype was detected ten times or more. V usage is TRBV6-5 and J usage is TRBJ1-1; D ambiguous. Trimming left V 1 base short and J 0 bases short, with 9 bases between. CDR3 length equals 15 residues. Looked up from germline, CDR1 is MNHEY and CDR2 is SVGAGI. The CDR3 sequence: CASSYWGALNTEAFF. CDR3 coding DNA: TGTGCCAGCAGTTACTGGGGAGCCTTGAACACTGAAGCTTTCTTT.

This clonotype was recorded a few times. The chain has TRBV9 and TRBJ2-7, with 8 bases fitting TRBD1. The CDR3 has 15 residues. Per germline, CDR1 SGDLS and CDR2 YYNGEE. V gave up 0 bases and J gave up 1 base; unmatched junction bases: 3. The CDR3 coding sequence is TGTGCCAGCAGCGTAGGGACAGGGAATTCCTACGAGCAGTACTTC. It translates to CASSVGTGNSYEQYF.

This clonotype was counted ten times or more. The chain links TRBV4-3 to TRBJ2-2; D is unresolved. Germline CDR1 and CDR2: LGHNA and YSLEER. CDR3 length: 16 residues. The V end was cut by 2 bases, the J end by 0 bases, with 10 bases between. DNA for the CDR3: TGCGCCAGCAGCCAAAGGAAGCGCTCGAACACCGGGGAGCTGTTTTTT. Amino acid sequence: CASSQRKRSNTGELFF.

About this clonotype: One junction end disagrees with the germline gene, perhaps due to a read error. The rearrangement links TRBV14 to TRBJ1-1; 8 nucleotides line up with TRBD1. The CDR3 covers 13 residues. Germline V gene sequence: CDR1 SGHDN, CDR2 FVKESK. CDR3 DNA sequence: TGTGCCAGCAGCCAAGCAGGGGGCACTGAAGCTTTGTTT. Translated: CASSQAGGTEALF.

This clonotype was seen a few times. The CDR3 DNA is TGTGCCATCGCCTCGAGATATAGCAATCAGCCCCAGCATTTT. Translating gives CAIASRYSNQPQHF. This chain joins TRBV10-3 and TRBJ1-5; unclear D gene. This CDR3 contains 14 residues. Per the germline V gene, CDR1 is ENHRY and CDR2 is SYGVKD. The germline V and J ends were trimmed by 8 bases and 0 bases, with 11 bases remaining between them.

This clonotype occurred many times. V is TRBV20-1 and J is TRBJ2-7, with 7 bases that match TRBD1. Germline CDR1 reads DFQATT; CDR2 reads SNEGSKA (reference sequence). Unmatched junction bases numbered 3, after V lost 5 bases and J lost 5 bases. The CDR3 consists of 11 residues. The CDR3 loop is CSARQGHEQYF. The CDR3 nucleotides are TGCAGTGCTCGACAGGGACACGAGCAGTACTTC.

This clonotype was seen a few times. The rearrangement uses TRBV6-5 and TRBJ2-7; no clear D gene. CDR1 is MNHEY, CDR2 SVGAGI, per germline. The CDR3 has 12 residues. The V gene lost 5 bases and the J gene lost 2 bases, with 7 bases spanning the gap. CDR3 sequence (DNA): TGTGCCAGCAGTACGCACCCCTACGAGCAGTACTTC. It specifies CASSTHPYEQYF.

Only a few counts were recorded for this clonotype. The chain links TRBV7-8 to TRBJ2-3; TRBD1 agrees at 7 bases. Germline loops: CDR1 SGHVS, CDR2 FQNEAQ. The CDR3 consists of 16 residues. J gave up 2 bases and V 5 bases, and 10 bases lay outside the gene matches. This CDR3 reads CASSPHRDRPTDTQYF. The CDR3 DNA is TGTGCCAGCAGCCCCCACCGGGACAGACCCACAGATACGCAGTATTTT.

J is TRBJ2-1 and V is TRBV4-1; no clear D. Trimming removed 2 bases at V and 2 bases at J, with 16 bases between. The CDR3 is 17 amino acids. The V gene's germline CDR1 is MGHRA and CDR2 YSYEKL. The CDR3 spells CASSQTPGRKAYNEQFF. The DNA for the CDR3 is TGCGCCAGCAGCCAAACCCCTGGCCGGAAGGCCTACAATGAGCAGTTCTTC.

The V gene is TRBV7-8, the J gene TRBJ2-1; D unclear. The CDR3 spans 17 residues. CDR1 and CDR2 (germline): SGHVS, FQNEAQ. V was clipped by 5 bases and J by 6 bases, with 23 bases between them. The DNA for the CDR3 is TGTGCCAGCAGCCCGATAGGCAGCCGACGGAGTGGCAATGAGCAGTTCTTC. Translating gives CASSPIGSRRSGNEQFF. The whole variable domain, filled in from reference TRBV7-8 and TRBJ2-1, reads GAGVSQSPRYKVAKRGQDVALRCDPISGHVSLFWYQQALGQGPEFLTYFQNEAQLDKSGLPSDRFFAERPEGSVSTLKIQRTQQEDSAVYLCASSPIGSRRSGNEQFFGPGTRLTVL.

This clonotype was found many times. The genes are TRBV6-1 and TRBJ2-2, with TRBD1 matching 10 bases. Germline assignment: CDR1 MNHNS and CDR2 SASEGT. This CDR3 region has 16 residues. With V trimmed by 6 bases and J by 5 bases, 9 bases remained unmatched. For the CDR3, the DNA is TGTGCCAGCAGCGGCCGGGACAGGGGTTTTACCGGGGAGCTGTTTTTT. It yields the protein CASSGRDRGFTGELFF.